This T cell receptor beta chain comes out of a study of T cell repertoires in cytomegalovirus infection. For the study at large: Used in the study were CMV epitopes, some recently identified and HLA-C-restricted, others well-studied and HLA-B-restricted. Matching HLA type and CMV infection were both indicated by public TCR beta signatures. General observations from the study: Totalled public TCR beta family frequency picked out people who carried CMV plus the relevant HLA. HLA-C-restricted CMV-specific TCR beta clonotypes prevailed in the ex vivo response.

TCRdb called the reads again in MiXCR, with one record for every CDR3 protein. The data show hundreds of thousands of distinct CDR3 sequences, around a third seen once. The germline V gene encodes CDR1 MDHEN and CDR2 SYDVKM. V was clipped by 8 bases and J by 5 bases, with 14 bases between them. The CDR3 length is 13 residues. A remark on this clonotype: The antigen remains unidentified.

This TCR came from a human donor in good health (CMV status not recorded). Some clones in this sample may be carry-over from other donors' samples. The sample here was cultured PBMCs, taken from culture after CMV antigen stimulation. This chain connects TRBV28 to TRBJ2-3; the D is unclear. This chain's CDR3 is CASGLVWEDTQYF. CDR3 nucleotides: TGTGCCAGCGGCCTCGTCTGGGAAGATACGCAGTATTTT.